Presented here are 26 T cell receptor beta chains from one specimen sequenced in a study of sequential checkpoint blockade in melanoma (dated by TCRdb to between 2018 and 2021). Explained via the paper, the treatment or condition label denotes: randomized to nivolumab then ipilimumab (arm A) or the reverse (arm B). Library preparation was by the immunoSEQ multiplex PCR assay. Here the immuneACCESS table is served through TCRdb, limited to in-frame sequences with V and J called. Missing clones are a known gap in these copies; in checked studies unresolved V genes cover under half, and the rest lacks a known reason. The sample profile shows about 9,600 clones; 25% to 30% of them were found once. The top ten hold 20% to 25% of the sample. Source: tumor tissue (inferred from file names), taken from a patient given nivolumab and ipilimumab in sequence. The receptors were gathered from a human donor with melanoma.

About this clone: Other DNA sequences within the sample encode an identical CDR3. The rearrangement joins TRBV18 to TRBJ1-2; D uncertain. Trimming removed 1 base at V and 3 bases at J, with 6 bases between. The germline V gene encodes CDR1 KGHSH and CDR2 LQKENI. This CDR3 is built from 13 residues. This CDR3 is CASSPRADYGYTF. CDR3 DNA: TGTGCCAGCTCACCACGTGCGGACTATGGCTACACCTTC.

At least ten counts were recorded for this clone. The CDR3 region is CASSAFQLAKNIQYF. CDR3 in DNA: TGTGCCAGCAGCGCCTTCCAACTAGCCAAAAACATTCAGTACTTC. The gene calls are TRBV11-3 and TRBJ2-4, with D unresolved. V lost 5 bases and J 0 bases, leaving 11 bases between the germline ends. Per germline, CDR1 SGHNT and CDR2 YENEEA. The CDR3 is made up of 15 amino acids.

This clone was seen at least ten times. The CDR3 spells CASSLGGGTGYTF. The CDR3 region has the DNA TGTGCCAGCAGCTTAGGTGGGGGGACTGGCTACACCTTC. The V and J genes are TRBV7-2 and TRBJ1-2; tentative D call: TRBD1 (5 bases). In germline, CDR1 is SGHTA, CDR2 FQGNSA. V was cut by 1 base and J by 7 bases, with 10 bases left in between. The length of the CDR3 is 13 residues.

This clone showed up just a few times. This chain links TRBV6-8 with TRBJ1-5; the match to TRBD1 covers 9 bases. This CDR3 has 17 residues. The junction had 11 bases not matched to a gene; V was cut back by 6 bases and J by 2 bases. The germline gives CDR1 MNHGY, CDR2 SAAAGT. CDR3 region: CASSSGTGNFGNQPQHF. Here the CDR3 DNA reads TGTGCCAGCAGCTCCGGGACAGGGAACTTCGGCAATCAGCCCCAGCATTTT.

This clone was seen ten or more times. The rearrangement links TRBV6-8 to TRBJ2-1; perhaps TRBD1 as D (5 bases). The CDR3 has 16 amino acids. Germline CDR1 is MNHGY and CDR2 is SAAAGT. Trimming stripped 0 bases from V and 0 bases from J, with 9 bases between. The CDR3 is CASSYSRTSSYNEQFF. In nucleotides, the CDR3 is TGTGCCAGCAGTTACTCCCGGACATCCTCCTACAATGAGCAGTTCTTC.

The chain recombines TRBV5-1 with TRBJ2-2; tentatively, D is TRBD1 (5 bases). Trimming removed 4 bases at V and 0 bases at J, with 13 bases between. Germline V gene data show CDR1 as SGHRS and CDR2 as YFSETQ. The CDR3 is 16 amino acids. The CDR3 coding sequence is TGCGCCAGCAGCATTTCGACAGAGCCGAACACCGGGGAGCTGTTTTTT. Translating gives CASSISTEPNTGELFF.

The chain links TRBV6-8 to TRBJ2-2; 10 positions match TRBD1. The CDR3 is made up of 17 amino acids. V shed 4 bases, J shed 4 bases, and the junction held 9 bases outside the gene matches. CDR1 MNHGY and CDR2 SAAAGT come from the germline V gene. Here the CDR3 DNA reads TGTGCCAGCAGTTCCTTCAGACAGGGGGCGCGCACCGGGGAGCTGTTTTTT. This translates into CASSSFRQGARTGELFF.

This clone is a singleton in its sample. The rearrangement joins TRBV5-1 to TRBJ1-3; tentative D call: TRBD1 (5 bases). The CDR3 totals 15 residues. Germline CDR1 SGHRS, CDR2 YFSETQ. Deletions cut 0 bases from V and 2 bases from J, with 9 bases between. CDR3: CASSLGDRTGNTIYF. CDR3 nucleotide sequence: TGCGCCAGCAGCTTGGGTGACAGAACTGGAAACACCATATATTTT.

The chain couples TRBV29-1 to TRBJ2-5; D is undetermined. This CDR3 spans 12 amino acids. In germline, CDR1 is SQVTM, CDR2 ANQGSEA. The ends were cut back, 4 bases at V and 4 bases at J, with 10 bases in the middle. The CDR3: CSVVGSGETQYF. The CDR3 DNA reads as TGCAGCGTTGTGGGGTCGGGAGAGACCCAGTACTTC.

This clone was recorded a few times. The chain couples TRBV18 to TRBJ2-7; D ambiguous. CDR1 and CDR2 from the germline V gene are KGHSH and LQKENI. Trimming took off 3 bases at V and 4 bases at J, with 10 bases between the two ends. CDR3 length: 13 amino acids. The CDR3 here is CASSPSPLYEQYF. DNA for the CDR3: TGTGCCAGCTCACCTTCCCCCCTTTACGAGCAGTACTTC.

The CDR3 spells CASSIASGGLRTDTQYF. In nucleotides, the CDR3 is TGTGCCAGTAGTATAGCCAGCGGGGGGTTACGCACAGATACGCAGTATTTT. The rearrangement joins TRBV19 to TRBJ2-3, with 9 bases fitting TRBD2. Germline V gene lookup returns CDR1 LNHDA and CDR2 SQIVND (reference sequence). V lost 1 base, J lost 1 base, and 6 bases stayed unmatched. This CDR3 contains 17 residues.

V usage is TRBV19 and J usage is TRBJ2-1; 11 bases are a match to TRBD1. V shed 5 bases and J 12 bases; nucleotides not matched to a gene: 12. The CDR3 runs 15 residues. Germline CDR1 reads LNHDA; CDR2 reads SQIVND (reference sequence). CDR3 nucleotides: TGTGCCAGTAGTTCCCCCGGGACAGGGGGTAAGGGGCAGTTCTTC. Encoded protein: CASSSPGTGGKGQFF.

The rearrangement joins TRBV11-3 to TRBJ2-1; 8 bases are a match to TRBD1. The V gene end was trimmed by 5 bases and the J gene end by 5 bases; junction bases not matched to a gene: 8. The CDR3 is 15 residues long. Looked up from germline, CDR1 is SGHNT and CDR2 is YENEEA. CDR3 DNA: TGTGCCAGCAGCCCGCAGGGGGCTCAGGACAATGAGCAGTTCTTC. Amino acids: CASSPQGAQDNEQFF.

The rearrangement joins TRBV5-1 to TRBJ1-5; perhaps TRBD1 as D (6 bases). Per germline, CDR1 SGHRS and CDR2 YFSETQ. This CDR3 region has 14 residues. The V end was cut by 4 bases, the J end by 5 bases, with 13 bases between. In DNA form, the CDR3 reads TGCGCCAGCAGCCAGGGACCAGGGGATCAGCCCCAGCATTTT. It specifies CASSQGPGDQPQHF.

This clone came up many times. V gene TRBV2 combines with J gene TRBJ2-3; TRBD2 matches 9 bases. V was pared by 6 bases and J by 4 bases, with 11 bases of the junction left unmatched. The CDR3 is 16 residues long. The germline gives CDR1 SNHLY, CDR2 FYNNEI. CDR3 in amino acids: CASRIQRGAGADTQYF. DNA of the CDR3: TGTGCCAGCAGAATTCAGCGGGGGGCCGGGGCAGATACGCAGTATTTT. Supplemented by reference TRBV2 and TRBJ2-3, the full variable domain reads EPEVTQTPSHQVTQMGQEVILRCVPISNHLYFYWYRQILGQKVEFLVSFYNNEISEKSEIFDDQFSVERPDGSNFTLKIRSTKLEDSAMYFCASRIQRGAGADTQYFGPGTRLTVL.

This chain connects TRBV29-1 to TRBJ2-3; a weak D match, TRBD2 (6 bases). Trimming stripped 1 base from V and 4 bases from J, with 9 bases between. The germline CDR1 and CDR2 sequences are SQVTM and ANQGSEA. This CDR3 contains 13 residues. As DNA, the CDR3 is TGCAGCGTTGAAGTGCCGGGGGCAGATACGCAGTATTTT. Amino acid sequence: CSVEVPGADTQYF.

This clone has more than one count but fewer than ten. This chain uses TRBV9 with TRBJ2-6, with D possibly being TRBD2 (5 bases). Germline V gene data show CDR1 as SGDLS and CDR2 as YYNGEE. V was pared by 3 bases and J by 1 base, with 17 bases between. The CDR3 extends over 18 amino acids. CDR3 sequence: CASSEPSLTLSGANVLTF. CDR3 nucleotide sequence: TGTGCCAGCAGCGAGCCTAGCCTAACACTTTCTGGGGCCAACGTCCTGACTTTC.

This clone was counted between two and nine times. The J gene is TRBJ1-2, the V gene TRBV9, with D perhaps matching TRBD1 (6 bases). V lost 0 bases and J lost 5, with 11 bases in between. The CDR3 runs 14 residues. Germline loops: CDR1 SGDLS, CDR2 YYNGEE. For the CDR3, the DNA is TGTGCCAGCAGCGTAGTTTCAGGGGATTATGGCTACACCTTC. The encoded protein is CASSVVSGDYGYTF.

The gene calls are TRBV18 and TRBJ2-1, with 7 positions matching TRBD2. The CDR3 loop spans 13 amino acids. With 3 bases clipped from V and 6 bases from J, the junction kept 2 bases outside the gene matches. CDR1 and CDR2 from the germline V gene are KGHSH and LQKENI. The CDR3, as DNA: TGTGCCAGCTCACCCTGGACTAGCAATGAGCAGTTCTTC. This gives the protein CASSPWTSNEQFF.

In its sample, this clone was seen a few times. The DNA for the CDR3 is TGTGCCAGCAGTCCGTCCGGGCCTGGAAACACCATATATTTT. It codes for CASSPSGPGNTIYF. The genes are TRBV6-8 and TRBJ1-3; no clear D. The CDR3 has 14 amino acids. Germline CDR1 MNHGY, CDR2 SAAAGT. The V gene lost 5 bases and the J gene lost 2 bases, with 10 bases spanning the gap.

The rearrangement uses TRBV11-3 and TRBJ2-6, with a possible D match to TRBD1 (5 bases). Trimming stripped 5 bases from V and 0 bases from J, with 17 bases between. Germline V lookup: CDR1 SGHNT, CDR2 YENEEA. The CDR3 sequence is 18 residues long. In DNA form, the CDR3 reads TGTGCCAGCAGCGCGCGGCTCCCAGGGAACTCTGGGGCCAACGTCCTGACTTTC. Protein: CASSARLPGNSGANVLTF.

This clone appeared many times. The chain has TRBV11-3 and TRBJ2-6; D is unclear. Trimming took 1 base from V and 0 from J, leaving 13 bases between them. The CDR3 spans 18 residues. CDR1 SGHNT and CDR2 YENEEA come from the germline V gene. CDR3 DNA: TGTGCCAGCAGCTTAGGTATCAGCTTATACTCTGGGGCCAACGTCCTGACTTTC. This encodes CASSLGISLYSGANVLTF.

V and J are TRBV5-1 and TRBJ1-4, with D perhaps matching TRBD1 (5 bases). CDR3 size: 17 residues. V lost 1 base to trimming and J lost 2 bases, with 15 bases between them. Per the germline V gene, CDR1 is SGHRS and CDR2 is YFSETQ. The CDR3 DNA reads as TGCGCCAGCAGCTTGCGGCCGGGGGGTGCGACTAATGAAAAACTGTTTTTT. Its translation: CASSLRPGGATNEKLFF.

This clone has only a few counts. V usage is TRBV5-1 and J usage is TRBJ1-2, with TRBD1 matching over 9 bases. Losses at the gene ends were 3 bases for V and 8 bases for J; bases not matched to a gene: 8. The CDR3 length is 14 residues. CDR1 and CDR2 (germline): SGHRS, YFSETQ. CDR3 sequence reads: CASSWDRESSGYTF. CDR3 sequence (DNA): TGCGCCAGCAGCTGGGACAGGGAGTCGTCGGGCTACACCTTC.

This clone was recorded at least ten times. CDR3 coding DNA: TGTGCCAGCAGTTACTCGTTTTCTGGGGCCAACGTCCTGACTTTC. Its protein product is CASSYSFSGANVLTF. The rearrangement joins TRBV6-8 to TRBJ2-6; D is unresolved. Germline-derived CDR1 and CDR2 are MNHGY and SAAAGT. Trimming left V 0 bases short and J 1 base short, with 4 bases between. The CDR3 is 15 residues long.

The V call is TRBV18, the J call TRBJ1-2; 8 bases are a match to TRBD1. J gave up 8 bases and V 0 bases, and 2 bases lay outside the gene matches. CDR3 length: 13 residues. Germline loops: CDR1 KGHSH, CDR2 LQKENI. In DNA form, the CDR3 reads TGTGCCAGCTCACCACCGACAGGGGAAGGCTACACCTTC. This codes for CASSPPTGEGYTF.